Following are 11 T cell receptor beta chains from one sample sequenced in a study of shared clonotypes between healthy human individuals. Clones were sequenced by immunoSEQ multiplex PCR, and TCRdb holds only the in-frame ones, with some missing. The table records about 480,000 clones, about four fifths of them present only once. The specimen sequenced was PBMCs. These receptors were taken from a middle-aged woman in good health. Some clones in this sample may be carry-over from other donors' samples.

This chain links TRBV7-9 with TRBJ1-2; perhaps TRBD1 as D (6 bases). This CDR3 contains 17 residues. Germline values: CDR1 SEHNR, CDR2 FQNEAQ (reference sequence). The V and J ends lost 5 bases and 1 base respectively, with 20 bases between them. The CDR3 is CASSERSGGTLNYGYTF. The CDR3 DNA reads TGTGCCAGCAGCGAAAGGTCTGGGGGCACCCTTAACTATGGCTACACCTTC.

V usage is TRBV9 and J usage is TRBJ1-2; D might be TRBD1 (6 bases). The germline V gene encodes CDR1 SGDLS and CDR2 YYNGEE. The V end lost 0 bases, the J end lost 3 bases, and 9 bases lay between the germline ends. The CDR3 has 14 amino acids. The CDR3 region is CASSVGNRDYGYTF. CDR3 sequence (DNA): TGTGCCAGCAGCGTAGGGAACAGGGACTATGGCTACACCTTC.

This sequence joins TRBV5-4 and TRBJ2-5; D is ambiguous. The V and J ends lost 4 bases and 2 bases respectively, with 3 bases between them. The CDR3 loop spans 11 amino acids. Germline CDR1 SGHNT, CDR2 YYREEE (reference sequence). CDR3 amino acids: CASSQQETQYF. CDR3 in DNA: TGTGCCAGCAGCCAACAAGAGACCCAGTACTTC.

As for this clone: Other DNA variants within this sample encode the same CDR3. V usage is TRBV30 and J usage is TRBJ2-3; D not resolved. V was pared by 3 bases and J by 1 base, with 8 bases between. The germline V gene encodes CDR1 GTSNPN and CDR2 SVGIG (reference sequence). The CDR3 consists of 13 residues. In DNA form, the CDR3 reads TGTGCCTGGAGGGGGTGGGGCACAGATACGCAGTATTTT. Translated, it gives CAWRGWGTDTQYF.

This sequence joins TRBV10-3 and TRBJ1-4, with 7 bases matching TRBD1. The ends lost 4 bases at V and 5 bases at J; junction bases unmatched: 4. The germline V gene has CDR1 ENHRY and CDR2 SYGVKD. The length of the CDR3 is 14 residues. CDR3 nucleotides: TGTGCCATCAGTGCCGGGACAGCAAATGAAAAACTGTTTTTT. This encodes CAISAGTANEKLFF.

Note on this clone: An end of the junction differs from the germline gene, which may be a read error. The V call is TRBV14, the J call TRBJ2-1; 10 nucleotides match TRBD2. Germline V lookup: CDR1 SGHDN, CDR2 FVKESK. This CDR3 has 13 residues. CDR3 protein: CASSLTGTSVAVF. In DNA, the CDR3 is TGTGCCAGCAGCCTGACCGGGACTAGCGTCGCCGTCTTC.

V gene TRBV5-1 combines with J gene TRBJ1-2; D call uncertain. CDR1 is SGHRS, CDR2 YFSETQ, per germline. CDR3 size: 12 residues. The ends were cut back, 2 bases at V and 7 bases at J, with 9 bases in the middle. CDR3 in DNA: TGCGCCAGCAGCTTTGGGGTTTTTGGCTACACCTTC. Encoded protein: CASSFGVFGYTF.

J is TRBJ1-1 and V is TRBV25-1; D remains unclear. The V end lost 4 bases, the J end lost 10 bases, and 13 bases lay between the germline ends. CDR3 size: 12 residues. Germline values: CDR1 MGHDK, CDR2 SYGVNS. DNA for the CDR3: TGTGCCAGCAGTGGGAGAAGGGATTTAGCTTTCTTT. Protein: CASSGRRDLAFF.

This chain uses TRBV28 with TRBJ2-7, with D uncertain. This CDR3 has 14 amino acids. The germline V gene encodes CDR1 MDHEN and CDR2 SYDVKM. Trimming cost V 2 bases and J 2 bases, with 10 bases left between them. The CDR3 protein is CASSLATDPYEQYF. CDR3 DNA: TGTGCCAGCAGTTTAGCGACGGACCCCTACGAGCAGTACTTC. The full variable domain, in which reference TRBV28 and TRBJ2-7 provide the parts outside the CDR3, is DVKVTQSSRYLVKRTGEKVFLECVQDMDHENMFWYRQDPGLGLRLIYFSYDVKMKEKGDIPEGYSVSREKKERFSLILESASTNQTSMYLCASSLATDPYEQYFGPGTRLTVT.

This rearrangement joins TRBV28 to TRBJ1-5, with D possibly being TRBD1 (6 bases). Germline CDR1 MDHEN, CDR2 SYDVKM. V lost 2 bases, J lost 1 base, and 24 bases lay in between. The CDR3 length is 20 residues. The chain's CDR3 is CASSLGPQGPLRGSNQPQHF. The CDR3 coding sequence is TGTGCCAGCAGTTTAGGGCCACAGGGCCCCCTTAGGGGGAGCAATCAGCCCCAGCATTTT. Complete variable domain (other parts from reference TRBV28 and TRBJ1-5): DVKVTQSSRYLVKRTGEKVFLECVQDMDHENMFWYRQDPGLGLRLIYFSYDVKMKEKGDIPEGYSVSREKKERFSLILESASTNQTSMYLCASSLGPQGPLRGSNQPQHFGDGTRLSIL.

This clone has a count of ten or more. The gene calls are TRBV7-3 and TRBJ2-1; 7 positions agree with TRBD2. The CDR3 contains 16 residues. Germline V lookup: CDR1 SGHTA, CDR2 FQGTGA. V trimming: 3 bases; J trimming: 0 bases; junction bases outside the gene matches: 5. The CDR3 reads CASSLSGGGSYNEQFF. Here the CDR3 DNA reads TGTGCCAGCAGCTTGTCGGGCGGGGGCTCCTACAATGAGCAGTTCTTC.